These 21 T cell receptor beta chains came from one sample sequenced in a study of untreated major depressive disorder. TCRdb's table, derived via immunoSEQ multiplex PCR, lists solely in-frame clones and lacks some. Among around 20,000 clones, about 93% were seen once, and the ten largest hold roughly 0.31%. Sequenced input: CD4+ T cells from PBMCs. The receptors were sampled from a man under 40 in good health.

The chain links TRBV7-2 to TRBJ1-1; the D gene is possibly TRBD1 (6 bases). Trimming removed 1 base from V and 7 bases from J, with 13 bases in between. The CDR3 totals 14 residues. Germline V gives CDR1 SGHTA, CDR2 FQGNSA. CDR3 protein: CASSLGGAGREAFF. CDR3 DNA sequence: TGTGCCAGCAGCTTAGGGGGGGCAGGGCGTGAAGCTTTCTTT. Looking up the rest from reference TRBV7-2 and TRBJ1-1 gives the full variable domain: GAGVSQSPSNKVTEKGKDVELRCDPISGHTALYWYRQSLGQGLEFLIYFQGNSAPDKSGLPSDRFSAERTGGSVSTLTIQRTQQEDSAVYLCASSLGGAGREAFFGQGTRLTVV.

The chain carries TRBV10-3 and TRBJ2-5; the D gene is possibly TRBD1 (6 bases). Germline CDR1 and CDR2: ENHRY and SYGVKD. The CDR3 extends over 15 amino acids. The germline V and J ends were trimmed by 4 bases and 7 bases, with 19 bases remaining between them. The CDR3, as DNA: TGTGCCATCAGTGGGGCACAGGGTTCCGTGTGGACCCAGTACTTC. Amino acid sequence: CAISGAQGSVWTQYF.

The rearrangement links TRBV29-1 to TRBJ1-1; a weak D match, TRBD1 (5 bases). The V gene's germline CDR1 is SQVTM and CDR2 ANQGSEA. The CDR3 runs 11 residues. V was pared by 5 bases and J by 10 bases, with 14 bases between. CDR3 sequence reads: CSVTTAPVAFF. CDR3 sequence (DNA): TGCAGCGTTACGACAGCCCCTGTAGCTTTCTTT.

Here the CDR3 DNA reads TGTGCCAGCAGTTTGTATGGAAACACTGAAGCTTTCTTT. Its protein product is CASSLYGNTEAFF. The rearrangement joins TRBV27 to TRBJ1-1; D is unclear. The CDR3 is made up of 13 amino acids. Trimming cost V 3 bases and J 2 bases, with 7 bases left between them. Per the germline V gene, CDR1 is MNHEY and CDR2 is SMNVEV (reference sequence).

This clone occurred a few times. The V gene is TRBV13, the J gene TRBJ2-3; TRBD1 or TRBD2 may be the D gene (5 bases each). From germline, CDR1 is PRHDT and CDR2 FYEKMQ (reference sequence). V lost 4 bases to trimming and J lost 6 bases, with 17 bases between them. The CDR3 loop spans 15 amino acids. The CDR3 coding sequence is TGTGCCAGCAGCTCCCCGGGAAGGGGATTTGATACGCAGTATTTT. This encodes CASSSPGRGFDTQYF.

In DNA form, the CDR3 reads TGCAGCGCCCAGGCGGGGATGAACACTGAAGCTTTCTTT. Its protein is CSAQAGMNTEAFF. The rearrangement uses TRBV29-1 and TRBJ1-1; D is unresolved. Trimming cost V 7 bases and J 0 bases, with 12 bases left between them. This CDR3 has 13 amino acids. Germline-derived CDR1 and CDR2 are SQVTM and ANQGSEA.

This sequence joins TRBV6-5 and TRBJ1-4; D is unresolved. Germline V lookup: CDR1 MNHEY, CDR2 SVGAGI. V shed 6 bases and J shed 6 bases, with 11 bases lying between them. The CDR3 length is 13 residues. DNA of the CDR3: TGTGCCAGCAGCCTCCAGCCCTATGAAAAACTGTTTTTT. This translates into CASSLQPYEKLFF.

The DNA of the CDR3 is TGCAGCGTTGGACGGACAGGGGCCGCAGATACGCAGTATTTT. Amino acids: CSVGRTGAADTQYF. The chain is built from TRBV29-1 and TRBJ2-3; 9 bases fit TRBD1. The germline gives CDR1 SQVTM, CDR2 ANQGSEA. J was trimmed by 4 bases and V by 4 bases; bases with no gene match: 6. CDR3 length: 14 residues.

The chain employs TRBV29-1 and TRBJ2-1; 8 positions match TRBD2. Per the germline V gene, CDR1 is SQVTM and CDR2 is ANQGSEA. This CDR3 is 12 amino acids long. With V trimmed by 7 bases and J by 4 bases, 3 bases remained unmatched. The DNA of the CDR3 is TGCAGCGCTAGCGGGTCATACAATGAGCAGTTCTTC. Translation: CSASGSYNEQFF.

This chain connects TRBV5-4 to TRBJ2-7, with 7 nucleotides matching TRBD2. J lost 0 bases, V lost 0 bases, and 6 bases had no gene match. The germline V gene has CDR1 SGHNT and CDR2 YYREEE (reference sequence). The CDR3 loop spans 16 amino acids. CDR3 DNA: TGTGCCAGCAGCTTGGCCGGGCTAGCGGCCTCCTACGAGCAGTACTTC. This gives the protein CASSLAGLAASYEQYF.

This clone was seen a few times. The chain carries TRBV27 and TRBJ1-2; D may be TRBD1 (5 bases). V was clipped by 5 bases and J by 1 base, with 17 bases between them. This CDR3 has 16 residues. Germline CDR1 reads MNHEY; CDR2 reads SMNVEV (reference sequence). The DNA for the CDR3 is TGTGCCAGCAGTACAGCAGGGCTAGAGGGTAACTATGGCTACACCTTC. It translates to CASSTAGLEGNYGYTF.

CDR3 amino acids: CASSEVGAAQETQYF. In DNA, the CDR3 is TGTGCCAGCAGTGAAGTGGGGGCGGCCCAAGAGACCCAGTACTTC. The chain employs TRBV6-1 and TRBJ2-5; possibly TRBD1 for D (6 bases). This CDR3 comprises 15 residues. The V gene lost 1 base and the J gene lost 1 base, with 10 bases spanning the gap. CDR1 is MNHNS, CDR2 SASEGT, per germline.

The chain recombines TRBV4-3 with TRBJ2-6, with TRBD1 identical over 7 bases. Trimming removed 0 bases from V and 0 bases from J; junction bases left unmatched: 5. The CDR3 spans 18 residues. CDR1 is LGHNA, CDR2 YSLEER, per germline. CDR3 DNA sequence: TGCGCCAGCAGCCAAGATCCCCAGGGGGACTCTGGGGCCAACGTCCTGACTTTC. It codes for CASSQDPQGDSGANVLTF.

CDR3 nucleotide sequence: TGTGCCAGCAGCACCTTGACAATGAGCAACACTGAAGCTTTCTTT. Protein sequence: CASSTLTMSNTEAFF. V usage is TRBV5-6 and J usage is TRBJ1-1; D gene ambiguous. Germline loops: CDR1 SGHDT, CDR2 YYEEEE. This CDR3 is 15 amino acids long. V lost 4 bases to trimming and J lost 2 bases, with 15 bases between them.

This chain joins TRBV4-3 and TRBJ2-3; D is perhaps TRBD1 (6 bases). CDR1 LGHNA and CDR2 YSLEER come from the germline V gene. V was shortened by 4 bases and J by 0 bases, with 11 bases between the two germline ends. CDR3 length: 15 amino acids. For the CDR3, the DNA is TGCGCCAGCAGCCCGGACAGCTTCAGCACAGATACGCAGTATTTT. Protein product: CASSPDSFSTDTQYF.

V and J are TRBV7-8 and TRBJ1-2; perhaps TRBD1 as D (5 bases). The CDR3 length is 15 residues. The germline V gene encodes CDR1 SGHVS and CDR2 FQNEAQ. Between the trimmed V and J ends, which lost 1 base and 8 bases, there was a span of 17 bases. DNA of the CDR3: TGTGCCAGCAGCTTAGGGGGGACGGCTTTACGGGGCTACACCTTC. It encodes CASSLGGTALRGYTF.

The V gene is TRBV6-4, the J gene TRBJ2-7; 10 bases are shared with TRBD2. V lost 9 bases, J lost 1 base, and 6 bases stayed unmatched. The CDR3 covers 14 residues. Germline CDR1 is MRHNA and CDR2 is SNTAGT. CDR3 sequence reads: CARILAGDSYEQYF. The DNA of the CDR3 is TGTGCCAGGATTCTAGCGGGAGATTCCTACGAGCAGTACTTC.

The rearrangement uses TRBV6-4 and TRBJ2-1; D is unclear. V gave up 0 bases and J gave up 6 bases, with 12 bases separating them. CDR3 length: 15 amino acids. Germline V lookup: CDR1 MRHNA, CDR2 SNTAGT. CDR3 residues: CASSDSPQIGNEQFF. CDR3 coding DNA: TGTGCCAGCAGTGACTCGCCCCAGATAGGCAATGAGCAGTTCTTC.

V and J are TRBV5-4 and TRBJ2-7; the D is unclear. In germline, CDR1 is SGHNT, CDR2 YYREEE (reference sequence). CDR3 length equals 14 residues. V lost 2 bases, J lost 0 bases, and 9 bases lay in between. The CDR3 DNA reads TGTGCCAGCAGCTTCGATGGCGGCTCCTACGAGCAGTACTTC. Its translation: CASSFDGGSYEQYF.

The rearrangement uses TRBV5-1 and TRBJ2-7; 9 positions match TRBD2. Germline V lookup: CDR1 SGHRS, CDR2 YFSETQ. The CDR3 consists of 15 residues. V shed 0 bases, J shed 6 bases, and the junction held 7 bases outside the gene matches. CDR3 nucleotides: TGCGCCAGCAGCTTGGGCTCGGGACTAGCTCCCGAGCAGTACTTC. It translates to CASSLGSGLAPEQYF.

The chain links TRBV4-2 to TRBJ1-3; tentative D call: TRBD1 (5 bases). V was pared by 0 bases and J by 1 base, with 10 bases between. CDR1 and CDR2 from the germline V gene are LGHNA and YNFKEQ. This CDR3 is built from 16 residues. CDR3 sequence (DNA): TGTGCCAGCAGCCAAGAGGGGACTCTTTCTGGAAACACCATATATTTT. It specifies CASSQEGTLSGNTIYF.